The present TCR beta chain was sequenced within a study of blood T cell repertoires in COVID-19. Study summary: The origin of the acute and convalescent COVID-19 samples was the United States, Italy and Spain. T cells, B-cell-depleted T cells, or PBMCs provided the cDNA or gDNA that served as material.

Germline V gives CDR1 SQVTM, CDR2 ANQGSEA. Trimming removed 7 bases from V and 7 bases from J; junction bases left unmatched: 3. This CDR3 region has 10 residues. Methods used by the authors: The assay estimated nucleated cells by amplifying reference gene primers. Libraries were prepared by immunoSEQ multiplex PCR; TCRdb keeps only in-frame clonotypes and omits some of them. V and J calls and clone size are as listed in that table; D and trimming were resolved from the DNA. The sample consists of approximately 48,000 clones, around 83% of them appearing once. The specimen sequenced was peripheral blood. The source is a man in his sixties with acute or convalescent COVID-19. The chain links TRBV29-1 to TRBJ1-1; 7 bases line up with TRBD1. The CDR3 sequence: CSGGTDEAFF. The CDR3 nucleotides are TGCAGCGGCGGGACAGATGAAGCTTTCTTT.